Each of the 26 T cell receptor beta chains below was sequenced from the same sample in a study of Graves' ophthalmopathy and Graves' hyperthyroidism. The authors amplified TCR beta CDR3 regions from RNA transcripts. First-round RT-PCR with HTBI primers preceded a second-round multiplex PCR. TCRdb reprocessed the multiplex PCR reads via MiXCR and lists one record per CDR3 protein. The sample records 300,000 or so distinct CDR3 sequences, roughly a sixth being singletons. Sequencing input: peripheral blood. These receptors were collected from an adult man with Graves' ophthalmopathy.

The chain is built from TRBV4-1 and TRBJ2-7; no definite D call. The V end lost 1 base, the J end lost 3 bases, and 7 bases lay between the germline ends. The CDR3 is 13 amino acids. Germline V lookup: CDR1 MGHRA, CDR2 YSYEKL. In DNA, the CDR3 is TGCGCCAGCAGCCAAGGAAAGGACTACGAGCAGTACTTC. Translating gives CASSQGKDYEQYF.

The chain links TRBV3-1 to TRBJ2-7; no clear D. CDR1 LGHDT and CDR2 YNNKEL come from the germline V gene (reference sequence). V lost 1 base to trimming and J lost 2 bases, with 12 bases between them. This CDR3 is 15 amino acids long. CDR3 in amino acids: CASSQAHSSTYEQYF. The CDR3 DNA reads TGTGCCAGCAGCCAAGCTCACAGTAGCACCTACGAGCAGTACTTC.

This clonotype has at least ten counts. The CDR3 DNA reads as TGCAGTGCACCGGGGGGCGGGAACACCGGGGAGCTGTTTTTT. It encodes CSAPGGGNTGELFF. This rearrangement joins TRBV20-1 to TRBJ2-2; TRBD2 might be the D (7 bases). CDR3 length: 14 amino acids. V was cut by 6 bases and J by 1 base, with 12 bases left in between. Germline V CDR1 and CDR2: DFQATT, SNEGSKA (reference sequence).

This clonotype has at least ten counts. The V call is TRBV4-1, the J call TRBJ1-1; D remains unclear. Germline values: CDR1 MGHRA, CDR2 YSYEKL. The V gene lost 0 bases and the J gene lost 2 bases, with 10 bases spanning the gap. The CDR3 length is 15 residues. CDR3 in amino acids: CASSQDQGPNTEAFF. In DNA form, the CDR3 reads TGCGCCAGCAGCCAAGATCAAGGTCCAAACACTGAAGCTTTCTTT.

This clonotype was observed many times. The rearrangement joins TRBV20-1 to TRBJ1-6, with D unresolved. Trimming took off 2 bases at V and 2 bases at J, with 7 bases between the two ends. CDR1 is DFQATT and CDR2 is SNEGSKA in the germline V gene (reference sequence). The CDR3 runs to 14 residues. The CDR3 bases are TGCAGTGCTAGAAAAGAACCCTATAATTCACCCCTCCACTTT. Protein sequence: CSARKEPYNSPLHF.

This clonotype was detected many times. V gene TRBV2 combines with J gene TRBJ2-5; the D gene is possibly TRBD2 (5 bases). Trimming took off 8 bases at V and 4 bases at J, with 11 bases between the two ends. The CDR3 covers 12 residues. The germline V gene encodes CDR1 SNHLY and CDR2 FYNNEI. In nucleotides, the CDR3 is TGTGCCAGCTGTACTAGTGTAGAGACCCAGTACTTC. Protein sequence: CASCTSVETQYF.

The genes are TRBV25-1 and TRBJ2-7; no clear D gene. Germline assignment: CDR1 MGHDK and CDR2 SYGVNS. This CDR3 has 12 amino acids. V gave up 10 bases and J gave up 6 bases, with 16 bases separating them. The CDR3 nucleotides read TGTGCCACCCGACTGGACCCAGGCGAGCAGTACTTC. Its translation is CATRLDPGEQYF.

This clonotype has more than one count but fewer than ten. This sequence joins TRBV29-1 and TRBJ1-2; 8 bases agree with TRBD1. Looked up from germline, CDR1 is SQVTM and CDR2 is ANQGSEA. CDR3 size: 12 residues. V shed 4 bases and J 8 bases; nucleotides not matched to a gene: 6. CDR3 protein: CSVGETGDGYTF. Here the CDR3 DNA reads TGCAGCGTTGGGGAGACAGGGGACGGCTACACCTTC.

This clonotype was seen ten or more times. J is TRBJ2-5 and V is TRBV6-2 or TRBV6-3; 8 nucleotides align to TRBD2. The V segment lost 5 bases and the J segment 0 bases; nucleotides outside the gene matches: 8. The CDR3 runs 16 residues. Germline V gene sequence: CDR1 MNHEY, CDR2 SVGEGT. The CDR3 nucleotides read TGTGCCAGCAGTAGACGAAGACTAGCGAACCAAGAGACCCAGTACTTC. Encoded protein: CASSRRRLANQETQYF.

Ten or more counts support this clonotype. The chain couples TRBV30 to TRBJ1-1; D perhaps matches TRBD1 (5 bases). The CDR3 is made up of 14 amino acids. Trimming cost V 3 bases and J 1 base, with 12 bases left between them. Germline V gene data show CDR1 as GTSNPN and CDR2 as SVGIG (reference sequence). CDR3 nucleotide sequence: TGTGCCTGGAGCGCAGGGTTTTCGAACACTGAAGCTTTCTTT. Amino acid sequence: CAWSAGFSNTEAFF.

At least ten counts were recorded for this clonotype. The chain links TRBV27 to TRBJ1-5; D gene ambiguous. V dropped 5 bases and J dropped 10 bases, with 15 bases sitting between them. Germline CDR1 reads MNHEY; CDR2 reads SMNVEV (reference sequence). CDR3 length: 13 amino acids. As DNA, the CDR3 is TGTGCCAGCAGTCTCGGAAGCCGGTCTCCCCAGCATTTT. Protein product: CASSLGSRSPQHF.

On this clonotype: An end of the junction does not agree with germline; a read error may underlie this. This chain joins TRBV15 and TRBJ1-5; 8 bases agree with TRBD1. There are 16 residues in the CDR3. Per the germline V gene, CDR1 is LNHNV and CDR2 is YYDKDF (reference sequence). CDR3 sequence: CATSGDQGASNQPQHF. CDR3 DNA: TGTGCCACCAGCGGAGATCAGGGGGCAAGCAATCAGCCCCAGCATTTT.

This clonotype has ten or more counts. The chain is built from TRBV12-3 or TRBV12-4 and TRBJ1-5; a possible D gene is TRBD1 (5 bases). V shed 3 bases and J shed 9 bases, with 15 bases lying between them. This CDR3 contains 14 residues. CDR3 residues: CASSLVGPNVPQHF. CDR3 in DNA: TGTGCCAGCAGTTTGGTGGGGCCGAATGTGCCCCAGCATTTT.

This clonotype was recorded at least ten times. The chain has TRBV7-2 and TRBJ1-6; D ambiguous. CDR1 is SGHTA, CDR2 FQGNSA, per germline. Trimming pared 5 bases from V and 7 bases from J, leaving 9 bases between. The CDR3 is made up of 13 amino acids. The CDR3 loop is CASSLDINSPLHF. Written as DNA, the CDR3 is TGTGCCAGCAGCCTCGACATCAATTCACCCCTCCACTTT.

The table lists this clonotype with many counts. A junction end diverges from the germline sequence, so it may reflect a read error. This CDR3 reads CASSYGGGPPYFF. The CDR3 DNA is TGTGCCAGCAGTTACGGGGGGGGCCCCCCCTACTTCTTC. The rearrangement uses TRBV6-5 and TRBJ2-4, with a possible D match to TRBD2 (7 bases). CDR3 size: 13 residues. Germline CDR1 reads MNHEY; CDR2 reads SVGAGI.

Ten or more counts support this clonotype. The chain recombines TRBV7-6 with TRBJ2-7; D not certain. The CDR3 covers 14 residues. V was pared by 1 base and J by 2 bases, with 9 bases between. Germline loops: CDR1 SGHVS, CDR2 FNYEAQ. Here the CDR3 reads CASSLDVAPYEQYF. Here the CDR3 DNA reads TGTGCCAGCAGCTTAGACGTGGCGCCCTACGAGCAGTACTTC.

This clonotype has at least ten counts. The rearrangement uses TRBV7-9 and TRBJ2-5; weak D call: TRBD1 (5 bases). The CDR3 totals 17 residues. V was cut by 2 bases and J by 5 bases, with 21 bases left in between. Germline V gene data show CDR1 as SEHNR and CDR2 as FQNEAQ (reference sequence). The CDR3: CASSLSLPDNGLETQYF. CDR3 DNA sequence: TGTGCCAGCAGCTTAAGTTTGCCGGACAACGGGCTGGAGACCCAGTACTTC.

This chain joins TRBV5-1 and TRBJ2-2; D is possibly TRBD2 (6 bases). The CDR3 is 15 amino acids. Germline lookup yields CDR1 SGHRS and CDR2 YFSETQ. V was shortened by 0 bases and J by 4 bases, with 10 bases between the two germline ends. The CDR3 spells CASSLAGRGTGELFF. The DNA of the CDR3 is TGCGCCAGCAGCTTGGCCGGGAGAGGCACCGGGGAGCTGTTTTTT.

This clonotype has a count of ten or more. The chain uses TRBV6-4 and TRBJ1-1; maybe TRBD1 (5 bases). V was trimmed by 6 bases and J by 0 bases, leaving 20 bases between them. Germline values: CDR1 MRHNA, CDR2 SNTAGT. The CDR3 is 17 amino acids. The CDR3 loop reads CASSLGPTVTLNTEAFF. CDR3 coding DNA: TGTGCCAGCAGCCTGGGGCCGACAGTAACCTTGAACACTGAAGCTTTCTTT.

The chain employs TRBV5-1 and TRBJ1-2; tentative D call: TRBD1 (5 bases). V was shortened by 4 bases and J by 8 bases, with 18 bases between the two germline ends. Germline CDR1 SGHRS, CDR2 YFSETQ. The CDR3 loop spans 14 amino acids. The CDR3 DNA sequence: TGCGCCAGCAGCCCACGAGAGGGACCCGGCGGCTACACCTTC. Encoded protein: CASSPREGPGGYTF.

This clonotype was seen repeatedly, ten times or more. This rearrangement joins TRBV2 to TRBJ2-2; 11 nucleotides match TRBD2. CDR1 is SNHLY and CDR2 is FYNNEI in the germline V gene. The CDR3 is 15 amino acids. J was trimmed by 7 bases and V by 6 bases; bases with no gene match: 7. The CDR3 sequence is CASRVTSGSYGELFF. The DNA of the CDR3 is TGTGCCAGCAGGGTCACTAGCGGGAGTTACGGGGAGCTGTTTTTT.

This clonotype was found many times. The chain carries TRBV12-3 or TRBV12-4 and TRBJ1-1; no firm D call. The germline V and J ends were trimmed by 1 base and 4 bases, with 7 bases remaining between them. The length of the CDR3 is 13 residues. The CDR3 is CASSLVRTTEAFF. The CDR3 coding sequence is TGTGCCAGCAGTTTAGTCCGCACCACTGAAGCTTTCTTT.

At least ten counts were recorded for this clonotype. J is TRBJ2-2 and V is TRBV4-1; no definite D call. Germline V gene data show CDR1 as MGHRA and CDR2 as YSYEKL. The CDR3 totals 17 residues. Deletions cut 0 bases from V and 2 bases from J, with 13 bases between. CDR3 sequence (DNA): TGCGCCAGCAGCCAAGATCCCGCAGGAGTCAACACCGGGGAGCTGTTTTTT. This encodes CASSQDPAGVNTGELFF.

This clonotype was seen many times. The V gene is TRBV5-1, the J gene TRBJ2-2; D gene unclear. The CDR3 consists of 16 residues. Germline CDR1 and CDR2: SGHRS and YFSETQ. V was cut by 7 bases and J by 3 bases, with 19 bases left in between. The CDR3, as DNA: TGCGCCAGCGCCGTATGGACCGCAAGGGACACCGGGGAGCTGTTTTTT. Amino acids: CASAVWTARDTGELFF.

This clonotype was detected ten times or more. J is TRBJ2-7 and V is TRBV4-1, with 9 bases fitting TRBD1. The CDR3 is 16 amino acids. Germline lookup yields CDR1 MGHRA and CDR2 YSYEKL. After removal of 4 bases from V and 6 bases from J, the junction contained 13 bases not matched to a gene. The CDR3 sequence: CASSPVVGTGTGEQYF. Written as DNA, the CDR3 is TGCGCCAGCAGCCCCGTGGTAGGGACAGGGACCGGCGAGCAGTACTTC.

Ten or more counts support this clonotype. The chain couples TRBV27 to TRBJ2-5; 8 bases map to TRBD1. Germline assignment: CDR1 MNHEY and CDR2 SMNVEV (reference sequence). The CDR3 is made up of 13 amino acids. J gave up 5 bases and V 5 bases, and 4 bases lay outside the gene matches. CDR3 sequence (DNA): TGTGCCAGCAGTCCGGACAGGGCTGAGACCCAGTACTTC. Its translation is CASSPDRAETQYF.